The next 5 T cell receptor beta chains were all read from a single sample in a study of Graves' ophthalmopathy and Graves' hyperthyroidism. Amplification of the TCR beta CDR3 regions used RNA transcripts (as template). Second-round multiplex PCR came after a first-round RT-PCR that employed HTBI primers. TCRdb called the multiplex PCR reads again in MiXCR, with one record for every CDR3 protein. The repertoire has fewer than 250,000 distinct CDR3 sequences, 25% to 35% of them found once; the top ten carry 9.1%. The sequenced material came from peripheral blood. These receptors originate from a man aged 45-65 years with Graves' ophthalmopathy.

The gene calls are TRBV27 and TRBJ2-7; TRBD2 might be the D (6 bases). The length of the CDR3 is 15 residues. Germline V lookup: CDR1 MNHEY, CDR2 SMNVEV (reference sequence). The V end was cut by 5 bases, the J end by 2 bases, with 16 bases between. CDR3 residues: CASSPRLAETYEQYF. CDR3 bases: TGTGCCAGCAGTCCGAGGTTAGCGGAAACCTACGAGCAGTACTTC.

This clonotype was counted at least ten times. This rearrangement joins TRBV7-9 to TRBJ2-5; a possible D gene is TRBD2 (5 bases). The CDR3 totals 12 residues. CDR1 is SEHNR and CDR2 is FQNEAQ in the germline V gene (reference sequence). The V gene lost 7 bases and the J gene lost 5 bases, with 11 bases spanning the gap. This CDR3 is CASMEGGETQYF. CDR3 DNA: TGTGCCAGCATGGAAGGCGGGGAGACCCAGTACTTC.

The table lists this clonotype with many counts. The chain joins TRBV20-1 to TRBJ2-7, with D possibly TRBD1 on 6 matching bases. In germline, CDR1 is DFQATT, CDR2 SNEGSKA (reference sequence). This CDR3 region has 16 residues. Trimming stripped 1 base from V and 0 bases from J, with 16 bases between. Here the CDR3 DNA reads TGCAGTGCTAGAGGTAGCACAGGGACGAGCTCCTACGAGCAGTACTTC. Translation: CSARGSTGTSSYEQYF.

CDR3 nucleotide sequence: TGTGCCAGCAGGCCCGGACAGGGTTACACTGAAGCTTTCTTT. Residues: CASRPGQGYTEAFF. The chain uses TRBV14 and TRBJ1-1, with 8 bases that match TRBD1. The germline V gene encodes CDR1 SGHDN and CDR2 FVKESK. This CDR3 comprises 14 residues. Losses at the gene ends were 6 bases for V and 3 bases for J; bases not matched to a gene: 6. Full variable domain (missing parts from reference TRBV14 and TRBJ1-1): EAGVTQFPSHSVIEKGQTVTLRCDPISGHDNLYWYRRVMGKEIKFLLHFVKESKQDESGMPNNRFLAERTGGTYSTLKVQPAELEDSGVYFCASRPGQGYTEAFFGQGTRLTVV.

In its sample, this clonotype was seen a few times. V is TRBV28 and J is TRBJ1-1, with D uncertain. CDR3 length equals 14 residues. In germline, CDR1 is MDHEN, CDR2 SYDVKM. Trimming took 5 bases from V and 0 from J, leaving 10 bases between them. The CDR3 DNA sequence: TGTGCCAGCAGTAAACAGCGGTTGAACACTGAAGCTTTCTTT. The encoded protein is CASSKQRLNTEAFF. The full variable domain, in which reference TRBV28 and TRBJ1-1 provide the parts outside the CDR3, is DVKVTQSSRYLVKRTGEKVFLECVQDMDHENMFWYRQDPGLGLRLIYFSYDVKMKEKGDIPEGYSVSREKKERFSLILESASTNQTSMYLCASSKQRLNTEAFFGQGTRLTVV.